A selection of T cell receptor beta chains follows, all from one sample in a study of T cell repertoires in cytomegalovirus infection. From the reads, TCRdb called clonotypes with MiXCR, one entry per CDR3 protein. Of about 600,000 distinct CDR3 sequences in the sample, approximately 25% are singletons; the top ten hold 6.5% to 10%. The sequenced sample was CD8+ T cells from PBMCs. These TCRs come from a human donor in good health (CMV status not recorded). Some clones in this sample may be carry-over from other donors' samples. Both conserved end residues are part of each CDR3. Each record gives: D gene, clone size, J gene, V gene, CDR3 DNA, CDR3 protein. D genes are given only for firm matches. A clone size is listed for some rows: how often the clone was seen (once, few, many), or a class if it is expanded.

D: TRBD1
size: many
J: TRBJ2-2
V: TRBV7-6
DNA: TGTGCCAGCAGCTGGGACCGGGACAGACTTTACACCGGGGAGCTGTTTTTT
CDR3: CASSWDRDRLYTGELFF

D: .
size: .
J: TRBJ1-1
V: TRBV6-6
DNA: TGTGCCAGCACTCCCGGGGCTGGACAGCTAAACACTGAAGCTTTCTTT
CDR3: CASTPGAGQLNTEAFF

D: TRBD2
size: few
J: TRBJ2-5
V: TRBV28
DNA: TGTGCCAGCGTTCGGGGGGGCCAGAAGGAGACCCAGTACTTC
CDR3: CASVRGGQKETQYF

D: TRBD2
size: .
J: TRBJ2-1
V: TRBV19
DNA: TGTGCCAGTATGCTAGCGGGGGGCAATGAGCAGTTCTTC
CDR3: CASMLAGGNEQFF

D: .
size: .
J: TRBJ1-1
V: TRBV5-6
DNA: TGTGCCAGCAGCCCCGGGTGGGTCAGGGGACCAAGGACTGAAGCTTTCTTT
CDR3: CASSPGWVRGPRTEAFF

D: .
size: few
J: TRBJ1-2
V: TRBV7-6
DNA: TGTGCTGGGGGGGCCCTTTCTCCCTACTATGGCTACACCTTC
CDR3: CAGGALSPYYGYTF

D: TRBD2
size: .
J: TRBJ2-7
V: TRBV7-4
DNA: TGTACCAGCAGCTTTCAACGGACTAGCGGCTCCTACGAGCAGTACTTC
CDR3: CTSSFQRTSGSYEQYF

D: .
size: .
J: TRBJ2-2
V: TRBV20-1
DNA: TGCAGTGCTTTAGGATTGGGGGCAGCTACTGGCGGGGAGCTGTTTTTT
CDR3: CSALGLGAATGGELFF

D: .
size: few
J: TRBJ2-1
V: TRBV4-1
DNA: TGCGCCAGCAGCCAAGATAGGGGGTCGTTTGAGCAGTTCTTC
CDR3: CASSQDRGSFEQFF

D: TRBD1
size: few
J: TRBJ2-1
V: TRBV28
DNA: TGTGCCAGCATGTTACGGACAGGGGACAATGAGCAGTTCTTC
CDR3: CASMLRTGDNEQFF

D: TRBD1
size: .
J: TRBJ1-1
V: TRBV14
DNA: TGTGCCAGCAGCCCCCGACAGGGAAGGAGGAGTAACACTGAAGCTTTCTTT
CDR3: CASSPRQGRRSNTEAFF

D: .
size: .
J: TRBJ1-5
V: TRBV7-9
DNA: TGTGCCAGCAGCTTCGGGACGGAACCAAATCAGCCCCAGCATTTT
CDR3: CASSFGTEPNQPQHF

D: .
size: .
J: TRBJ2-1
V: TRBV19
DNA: TGTGCCAGCGCTACCACAGGTTTCTACAATGAGCAGTTCTTC
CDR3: CASATTGFYNEQFF

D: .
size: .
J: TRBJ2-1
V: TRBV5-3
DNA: TGTGCCAGCAGCCCACCGCAGGGGAGCGATGAGCAGTTCTTC
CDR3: CASSPPQGSDEQFF

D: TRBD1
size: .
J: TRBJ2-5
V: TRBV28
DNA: TGTGCCAGCAGTTTGACAGGGCTGGGGCCTGAGGAGGAGACCCAGTACTTC
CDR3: CASSLTGLGPEEETQYF

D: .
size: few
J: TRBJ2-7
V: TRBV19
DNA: TGTGCCAGTACGGAGTTAGGCGGCAGCGAGCAGTACTTC
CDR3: CASTELGGSEQYF

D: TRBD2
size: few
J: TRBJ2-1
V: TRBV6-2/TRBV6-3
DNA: TGTGCCAGCCAACGACTAGCGGGCGCCTACAATGAGCAGTTCTTC
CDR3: CASQRLAGAYNEQFF

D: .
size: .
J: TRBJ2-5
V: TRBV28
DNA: TGTGCCAGCGGACCCGGACAGCAAGAGACCCAGTACTTC
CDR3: CASGPGQQETQYF

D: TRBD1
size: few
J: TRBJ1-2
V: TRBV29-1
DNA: TGCAGCGTTGACGAGACAGGGGCAGCGGTGGGAGGCTACACCTTC
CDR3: CSVDETGAAVGGYTF

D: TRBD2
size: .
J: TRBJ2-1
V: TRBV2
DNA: TGTGCCAGCGGACTAGCGGACTCCTACAATGAGCAGTTCTTC
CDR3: CASGLADSYNEQFF

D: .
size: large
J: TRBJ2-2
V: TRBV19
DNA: TGTGCCAGTAGTATAGATAACACCGGGGAGCTGTTTTTT
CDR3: CASSIDNTGELFF

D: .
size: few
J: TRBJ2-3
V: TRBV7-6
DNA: TGTGCCAGCAGCAACCAAGGGGGGACAGATACGCAGTATTTT
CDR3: CASSNQGGTDTQYF

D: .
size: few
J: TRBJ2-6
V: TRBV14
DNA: TGTGCCAGCAGCCTTTACGGTTCGGGGGCGCGCTCTGGGGCCAACGTCCTGACTTTC
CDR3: CASSLYGSGARSGANVLTF

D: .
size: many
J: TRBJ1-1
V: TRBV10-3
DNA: TGTGCCATCAGTGAGTCGAAAAGGGAACCTTTCTTT
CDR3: CAISESKREPFF

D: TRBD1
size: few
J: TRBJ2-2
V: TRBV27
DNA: TGTGCCAGCAGTTTATTACAGGGGTCGGCCGGGGAGCTGTTTTTT
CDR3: CASSLLQGSAGELFF

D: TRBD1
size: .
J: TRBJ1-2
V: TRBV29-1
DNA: TGCATCTTCATGACAGGGGACTATGGCTACACCTTC
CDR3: CIFMTGDYGYTF

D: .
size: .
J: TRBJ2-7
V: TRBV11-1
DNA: TGTGCCAGCAGCTTGTCCGGGACGGCCCCCTACGAGCAGTACTTC
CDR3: CASSLSGTAPYEQYF

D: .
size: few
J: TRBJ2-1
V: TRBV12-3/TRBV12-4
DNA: TGTGCCACGAACAAGGGGCGCAATGAGCAGTTCTTC
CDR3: CATNKGRNEQFF

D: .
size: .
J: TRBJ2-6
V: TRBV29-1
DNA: TGCAGCGTTGAGCTCTCTGGGGCCAACGTCCTGACTTTC
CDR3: CSVELSGANVLTF

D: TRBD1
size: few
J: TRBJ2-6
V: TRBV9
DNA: TGTGCCAGCAGCGTAGAGGGCAGGGGGTCTTCTAGCTCTGGGGCCAACGTCCTGACTTTC
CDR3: CASSVEGRGSSSSGANVLTF

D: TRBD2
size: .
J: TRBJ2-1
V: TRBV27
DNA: TGTGCCAGCAGTTTATCTAGGGGCGGGGGCTCCTACAATGAGCAGTTCTTC
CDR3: CASSLSRGGGSYNEQFF

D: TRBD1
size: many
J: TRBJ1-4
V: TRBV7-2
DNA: TGTGCCAGCAGCCTTGGACAGGGGGCAACTAATGAAAAACTGTTTTTT
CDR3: CASSLGQGATNEKLFF

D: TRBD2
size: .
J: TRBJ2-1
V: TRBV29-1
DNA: TGCAGCGCAAGTCTAGCGGGGGGCCTCCTGTACAATGAGCAGTTCTTC
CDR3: CSASLAGGLLYNEQFF

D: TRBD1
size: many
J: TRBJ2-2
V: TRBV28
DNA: TGTGCCATCCGACAGGGGACAAAACCTTCCGGGGAGCTGTTTTTT
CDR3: CAIRQGTKPSGELFF

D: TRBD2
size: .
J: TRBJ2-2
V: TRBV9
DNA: TGTGCCAGCAGCGTTCGCGTTGGGGCGGCGGGGGCGAACACCGGGGAGCTGTTTTTT
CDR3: CASSVRVGAAGANTGELFF

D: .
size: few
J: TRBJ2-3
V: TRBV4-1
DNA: TGCGCCAGCAGCCAAAAAACCGGGACGAGCACAGATACGCAGTATTTT
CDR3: CASSQKTGTSTDTQYF

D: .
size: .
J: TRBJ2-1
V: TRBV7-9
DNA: TGTGCCAGCAGCTCTCGGCACAACAATGAGCAGTTCTTC
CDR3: CASSSRHNNEQFF

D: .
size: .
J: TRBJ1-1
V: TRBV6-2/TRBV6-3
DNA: TGTGCCAGCAGTTACTTCTCAGTGAACACTGAAGCTTTCTTT
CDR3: CASSYFSVNTEAFF